Listed here are 31 T cell receptor beta chains from one sample, sequenced in a study of radiotherapy plus CTLA-4 blockade in lung cancer. Measured with immunoSEQ multiplex PCR; TCRdb has only the in-frame clones, and not every one. The data contain over 85,000 clones, 80% to 85% of them singletons. Sample: peripheral blood, taken from a patient treated with radiotherapy plus ipilimumab. The receptors derive from a human donor with non-small cell lung cancer that progressed on radiotherapy plus ipilimumab.

This clone occurred once. This CDR3 is CASSGDRNTIYF. The CDR3 DNA reads TGTGCCAGCAGCGGGGATCGAAACACCATATATTTT. The chain employs TRBV5-4 and TRBJ1-3; D uncertain. CDR3 length equals 12 residues. The V and J ends lost 4 bases and 5 bases respectively, with 7 bases between them. Germline CDR1 reads SGHNT; CDR2 reads YYREEE (reference sequence).

In DNA form, the CDR3 reads TGTGCCAGCAGTCTGCCGACAGGGGATGGCGAGACCCAGTACTTC. Translating it yields CASSLPTGDGETQYF. V usage is TRBV28 and J usage is TRBJ2-5, with 8 positions matching TRBD1. The CDR3 is made up of 15 amino acids. Per the germline V gene, CDR1 is MDHEN and CDR2 is SYDVKM. V dropped 5 bases and J dropped 5; count of bases not matched to a gene: 10.

The J gene is TRBJ1-2, the V gene TRBV28; 7 bases agree with TRBD1. In germline, CDR1 is MDHEN, CDR2 SYDVKM. J gave up 3 bases and V 3 bases, and 10 bases lay outside the gene matches. The CDR3 has 16 amino acids. In nucleotides, the CDR3 is TGTGCCAGCAGTTTGGGTTTTGTCGACAGGGACTATGGCTACACCTTC. The encoded protein is CASSLGFVDRDYGYTF.

The chain joins TRBV11-3 to TRBJ2-1, with 14 bases identical to TRBD2. Germline V lookup: CDR1 SGHNT, CDR2 YENEEA. The length of the CDR3 is 14 residues. V gave up 7 bases and J gave up 6 bases; unmatched junction bases: 2. In nucleotides, the CDR3 is TGTGCCAGCACGACTAGCGGGAGGGCCAATGAGCAGTTCTTC. Translation gives CASTTSGRANEQFF.

The V and J genes are TRBV2 and TRBJ2-7; D is possibly TRBD1 (5 bases). V was clipped by 6 bases and J by 3 bases, with 9 bases between them. The length of the CDR3 is 12 residues. CDR1 and CDR2 (germline): SNHLY, FYNNEI. The CDR3 DNA reads TGTGCCAGCAGCCTCACAGGCTACGAGCAGTACGTC. This sequence encodes CASSLTGYEQYV.

The genes are TRBV7-2 and TRBJ1-2, with D tentatively TRBD1 (5 bases). V lost 6 bases and J lost 0, with 11 bases in between. Germline lookup yields CDR1 SGHTA and CDR2 FQGNSA. There are 14 residues in the CDR3. This CDR3 is CASSSGLTNYGYTF. CDR3 nucleotide sequence: TGTGCCAGCAGTTCGGGGCTGACTAACTATGGCTACACCTTC.

The chain uses TRBV30 and TRBJ1-1; unclear D gene. The V gene lost 0 bases and the J gene lost 8 bases, with 10 bases spanning the gap. CDR3 length: 12 amino acids. CDR1 is GTSNPN and CDR2 is SVGIG in the germline V gene (reference sequence). The DNA of the CDR3 is TGTGCCTGGAGTGTATTTCTGAGGGAAGCTTTCTTT. It encodes CAWSVFLREAFF. The variable domain in full, with the rest retrieved from reference TRBV30 and TRBJ1-1, is SQTIHQWPATLVQPVGSPLSLECTVEGTSNPNLYWYRQAAGRGLQLLFYSVGIGQISSEVPQNLSASRPQDRQFILSSKKLLLSDSGFYLCAWSVFLREAFFGQGTRLTVV.

This sequence joins TRBV4-1 and TRBJ2-3; D remains ambiguous. V lost 1 base and J lost 2, with 10 bases in between. The CDR3 runs 15 residues. The V gene's germline CDR1 is MGHRA and CDR2 YSYEKL. CDR3 in amino acids: CASSQVPTNTDTQYF. The CDR3 coding sequence is TGCGCCAGCAGCCAAGTACCGACCAACACAGATACGCAGTATTTT.

This CDR3 reads CASSLEVYRAGNTIYF. The CDR3 coding sequence is TGCGCCAGCAGCTTGGAAGTCTACAGGGCCGGAAACACCATATATTTT. V and J are TRBV5-1 and TRBJ1-3, with D possibly TRBD1 on 6 matching bases. V lost 0 bases and J lost 4, with 14 bases in between. Germline CDR1 and CDR2: SGHRS and YFSETQ. The CDR3 sequence is 16 residues long.

The V call is TRBV4-2, the J call TRBJ2-7; TRBD2 matches 7 bases. The CDR3 contains 14 residues. Germline-derived CDR1 and CDR2 are LGHNA and YNFKEQ. After removal of 1 base from V and 4 bases from J, the junction contained 4 bases not matched to a gene. The CDR3 region is CASSQVASGYEQYF. The CDR3 coding sequence is TGTGCCAGCAGCCAAGTGGCTAGCGGATACGAGCAGTACTTC.

The chain uses TRBV7-9 and TRBJ2-7; D perhaps matches TRBD2 (5 bases). The V end lost 5 bases, the J end lost 0 bases, and 17 bases lay between the germline ends. The CDR3 covers 16 residues. CDR1 SEHNR and CDR2 FQNEAQ come from the germline V gene (reference sequence). Here the CDR3 DNA reads TGTGCCAGCAGCCAAGCCTTTCGAGAGGGCTCCTACGAGCAGTACTTC. It yields the protein CASSQAFREGSYEQYF.

The chain uses TRBV4-1 and TRBJ2-3, with TRBD2 identical over 9 bases. Trimming removed 1 base from V and 3 bases from J; junction bases left unmatched: 8. Germline V gene data show CDR1 as MGHRA and CDR2 as YSYEKL. The CDR3 length is 17 residues. DNA of the CDR3: TGCGCCAGCAGCCAAGGTCCTAGCGGGATGCGAACAGATACGCAGTATTTT. Its translation: CASSQGPSGMRTDTQYF.

The rearrangement links TRBV7-9 to TRBJ2-7; 8 positions agree with TRBD2. The CDR3 is 12 residues long. The V and J ends lost 5 bases and 6 bases, in that order; junction bases with no gene match: 3. Germline-derived CDR1 and CDR2 are SEHNR and FQNEAQ (reference sequence). CDR3 protein: CASSTSGSEQYV. The CDR3 nucleotides read TGTGCCAGCAGCACGAGCGGGAGCGAGCAGTACGTC.

The chain joins TRBV21-1 to TRBJ2-4; the table's D call TRBD2 went unverified against the DNA. TRBV21-1 corresponds to a pseudogene. The CDR3 loop spans 18 amino acids. The CDR3 region is CASSTISGRNWAKNIQYF. The CDR3 DNA follows: TGTGCCAGCAGCACCATTAGCGGAAGGAATTGGGCCAAAAACATTCAGTACTTC.

The V call is TRBV11-2, the J call TRBJ2-5; D gene uncertain. CDR1 is SGHAT, CDR2 FQNNGV, per germline. The V end lost 1 base, the J end lost 4 bases, and 4 bases lay between the germline ends. This CDR3 has 12 residues. DNA of the CDR3: TGTGCCAGCAGCTTAGCCACAGAGACCCAGTACTTC. It encodes CASSLATETQYF.

The chain uses TRBV4-2 and TRBJ1-2; the match to TRBD1 covers 7 bases. The junction had 10 bases not matched to a gene; V was cut back by 5 bases and J by 7 bases. The germline gives CDR1 LGHNA, CDR2 YNFKEQ. The CDR3 runs to 14 residues. The CDR3 DNA sequence: TGTGCCAGCAGCGTTGGAAGGGGGCGGGTTGGCTACACCTTC. Protein sequence: CASSVGRGRVGYTF.

J is TRBJ2-5 and V is TRBV5-1; D gene unclear. V lost 0 bases, J lost 3 bases, and 12 bases lay in between. The CDR3 extends over 15 amino acids. Germline V gene data show CDR1 as SGHRS and CDR2 as YFSETQ. In nucleotides, the CDR3 is TGCGCCAGCAGCTTGGTGGCCTCCGTAAAAGAGACCCAGTACTTC. Encoded protein: CASSLVASVKETQYF.

This clone has a single count. The chain joins TRBV6-5 to TRBJ2-1; 10 positions match TRBD2. The J segment lost 8 bases and the V segment lost 9 bases, leaving 13 bases of the junction unmatched. Germline CDR1 reads MNHEY; CDR2 reads SVGAGI. This CDR3 comprises 15 residues. CDR3: CASTRTLAGGYEQFF. CDR3 coding DNA: TGTGCCAGTACCCGGACGTTAGCGGGAGGCTATGAGCAGTTCTTC.

This chain uses TRBV4-2 with TRBJ2-2; D could derive from TRBD1 or TRBD2 (5 bases each). The CDR3 runs to 17 residues. The ends were cut back, 0 bases at V and 0 bases at J, with 11 bases in the middle. Germline V gene sequence: CDR1 LGHNA, CDR2 YNFKEQ. The CDR3 coding sequence is TGTGCCAGCAGCCAAGAAGGTACGGGACCGAACACCGGGGAGCTGTTTTTT. Translation: CASSQEGTGPNTGELFF.

J is TRBJ2-3 and V is TRBV11-2; D gene ambiguous. This CDR3 spans 13 amino acids. The germline gives CDR1 SGHAT, CDR2 FQNNGV. V lost 0 bases and J lost 5, with 6 bases in between. DNA for the CDR3: TGTGCCAGCAGCTTAGAGGAAATAGATACGCAGTATTTT. Protein sequence: CASSLEEIDTQYF.

The chain couples TRBV13 to TRBJ1-1, with D uncertain. Germline lookup yields CDR1 PRHDT and CDR2 FYEKMQ (reference sequence). V lost 5 bases, J lost 1 base, and 11 bases lay in between. This CDR3 spans 14 amino acids. CDR3 loop: CASSQSVGNTEAFF. Here the CDR3 DNA reads TGTGCCAGCAGCCAGTCGGTCGGGAACACTGAAGCTTTCTTT.

This clone was counted a few times. J is TRBJ2-2 and V is TRBV13; 7 bases align to TRBD2. CDR1 is PRHDT and CDR2 is FYEKMQ in the germline V gene (reference sequence). The CDR3 loop spans 17 amino acids. Trimming removed 2 bases from V and 3 bases from J; junction bases left unmatched: 9. The CDR3 DNA sequence: TGTGCCAGCAGCTTACGGAAAATGGCGGGGGACACCGGGGAGCTGTTTTTT. The encoded protein is CASSLRKMAGDTGELFF.

V and J are TRBV12-5 and TRBJ2-7, with D hard to call. V dropped 4 bases and J dropped 6 bases, with 7 bases sitting between them. The length of the CDR3 is 11 residues. The germline V gene encodes CDR1 LGHNT and CDR2 FRNRAP. This chain's CDR3 is CASGSAPEQYF. For the CDR3, the DNA is TGTGCTAGTGGTTCAGCCCCCGAGCAGTACTTC.

This chain connects TRBV7-3 to TRBJ1-1; 10 bases align to TRBD1. J gave up 9 bases and V 1 base, and 5 bases lay outside the gene matches. CDR1 SGHTA and CDR2 FQGTGA come from the germline V gene. The CDR3 loop spans 14 amino acids. CDR3 region: CASSLSGDRGQAFF. The CDR3 bases are TGTGCCAGCAGCTTAAGCGGGGACAGGGGACAAGCTTTCTTT. Based on the CDR3 plus reference TRBV7-3 and TRBJ1-1, the full variable domain is GAGVSQTPSNKVTEKGKYVELRCDPISGHTALYWYRQSLGQGPEFLIYFQGTGAADDSGLPNDRFFAVRPEGSVSTLKIQRTERGDSAVYLCASSLSGDRGQAFFGQGTRLTVV.

The chain employs TRBV9 and TRBJ2-2; possibly TRBD1 for D (5 bases). The CDR3 totals 15 residues. With 0 bases removed from V and 9 bases from J, the gap between germline ends came to 15 bases. Germline V gives CDR1 SGDLS, CDR2 YYNGEE. The CDR3 nucleotides read TGTGCCAGCAGCGTAGGTACAGGTTCGGGTCGGGAGCTGTTTTTT. Protein product: CASSVGTGSGRELFF.

The CDR3 sequence: CASSMIVGASTDTQYF. The CDR3 coding sequence is TGTGCCAGTAGTATGATCGTCGGGGCTAGCACAGATACGCAGTATTTT. The rearrangement joins TRBV19 to TRBJ2-3, with D possibly called TRBD1 or TRBD2 (5 bases each). V gave up 3 bases and J gave up 0 bases, with 13 bases separating them. The germline V gene encodes CDR1 LNHDA and CDR2 SQIVND (reference sequence). The CDR3 extends over 16 amino acids.

This chain uses TRBV29-1 with TRBJ2-3; 9 bases match TRBD2. Germline CDR1 is SQVTM and CDR2 is ANQGSEA. V lost 7 bases, J lost 2 bases, and 13 bases stayed unmatched. There are 16 residues in the CDR3. In DNA, the CDR3 is TGCAGCGGTGTAGCGGGAGTTCACACCTACACAGATACGCAGTATTTT. Encoded protein: CSGVAGVHTYTDTQYF.

The gene calls are TRBV28 and TRBJ2-1; 7 positions match TRBD1. Trimming cost V 4 bases and J 0 bases; bases outside gene matches: 3. The CDR3 totals 15 residues. In germline, CDR1 is MDHEN, CDR2 SYDVKM. CDR3 coding DNA: TGTGCCAGCAGTTACCGACAGGGCTCCTACAATGAGCAGTTCTTC. It yields the protein CASSYRQGSYNEQFF.

The chain is built from TRBV5-4 and TRBJ2-7, with 8 positions matching TRBD1. The CDR3 contains 14 residues. J gave up 5 bases and V 0 bases, and 4 bases lay outside the gene matches. Germline V gene sequence: CDR1 SGHNT, CDR2 YYREEE (reference sequence). The CDR3 DNA reads TGTGCCAGCAGCTTGGGGACAGGGAACCACGAGCAGTACTTC. It yields the protein CASSLGTGNHEQYF.

The chain employs TRBV18 and TRBJ2-7; TRBD1 aligns across 7 bases. The CDR3 is 12 amino acids. V lost 4 bases and J lost 6; bases outside the gene matches: 3. Looked up from germline, CDR1 is KGHSH and CDR2 is LQKENI. CDR3 loop: CASSQQGSEQYV. The CDR3 region has the DNA TGTGCCAGCTCACAACAGGGGTCCGAGCAGTACGTC.

The V and J genes are TRBV19 and TRBJ2-2, with D unclear. This CDR3 is 13 amino acids long. CDR1 is LNHDA and CDR2 is SQIVND in the germline V gene (reference sequence). The V gene lost 5 bases and the J gene lost 4 bases, with 8 bases spanning the gap. CDR3 DNA sequence: TGTGCCAGTAGTTCGCTATCCACCGGGGAGCTGTTTTTT. Translating it yields CASSSLSTGELFF. Complete variable domain (other parts from reference TRBV19 and TRBJ2-2): DGGITQSPKYLFRKEGQNVTLSCEQNLNHDAMYWYRQDPGQGLRLIYYSQIVNDFQKGDIAEGYSVSREKKESFPLTVTSAQKNPTAFYLCASSSLSTGELFFGEGSRLTVL.